These T cell receptor beta chains were read from a single sample in a study of CD8+ T cells in alopecia areata. Assay used: immunoSEQ multiplex PCR; TCRdb lists only in-frame clones, some missing. The sample has 110,000 or so clones, roughly 63% seen once; the top ten hold just under 30%. Here the sequenced sample was CD8+ T cells sorted from blood, taken at week 4, from a patient treated with tofacitinib. The receptors here all came from a human donor with alopecia areata. The CDR3 runs from the conserved cysteine through the conserved F or W.

j_call v_call cdr3_aa
TRBJ2-7 TRBV7-2 CASSLGTYEQYF
TRBJ2-7 TRBV25-1 CASSDSYEQYF
TRBJ2-2 TRBV29-1 CSVEGLGRELFF
TRBJ2-5 TRBV30 CASHGGGGETQYF
TRBJ2-1 TRBV15 CATSRFAGEEQFF
TRBJ2-5 TRBV27 CASSLAGDQETQYF
TRBJ1-2 TRBV29-1 CSVLSPTGYGYTF
TRBJ1-3 TRBV5-6 CASSLGLSGNTIYF
TRBJ2-1 TRBV11-2 CASSSRGTGGDEQFF
TRBJ1-5 TRBV27 CASSVNRVNQPQHF
TRBJ2-7 TRBV29-1 CSVAYLDRGSSYEQYF
TRBJ1-1 TRBV7-9 CASSLDLETEAFF
TRBJ2-1 TRBV5-6 CASSSGGMGQFF
TRBJ2-6 TRBV4-2 CASSQEGRANVLTF
TRBJ2-5 TRBV29-1 CSVEDLTENQETQYF
TRBJ1-2 TRBV5-6 CASSPANGGYTF
TRBJ1-5 TRBV6-5 CASGLGGYQPQHF
TRBJ2-7 TRBV5-1 CASSFESGVEQYF
TRBJ1-2 TRBV13 CASSSDSGQALGYTF
TRBJ1-1 TRBV29-1 CSVVGGLATEAFF
TRBJ2-1 TRBV5-1 CASSLAGNPYNEQFF
TRBJ2-3 TRBV7-9 CASLLRGLRPDTQYF
TRBJ2-4 TRBV29-1 CSVGTGTSGENIQYF
TRBJ2-7 TRBV27 CASSASQGSYEQYF
TRBJ2-7 TRBV25-1 CASSEVGSGSYEQYF
TRBJ2-2 TRBV30 CAWSRGAGTGELFF
TRBJ2-7 TRBV30 CAWSSGGGYEQYF
TRBJ2-5 TRBV6-5 CASSPGQEQETQYF
TRBJ2-2 TRBV19 CASSTEQGTGELFF
TRBJ2-3 TRBV4-3 CASSQVVAGGADTQYF
TRBJ2-3 TRBV30 CAWSSGTGHTDTQYF
TRBJ2-7 TRBV29-1 CSVRSGGLNEQYF
TRBJ2-5 TRBV15 CATSSQAWGQETQYF
TRBJ2-7 TRBV7-9 CASSSPPDRPTPYEQYF
TRBJ1-2 TRBV29-1 CSDRTGGYYGYTF
TRBJ1-4 TRBV30 CAWTPGEKLFF